A selection of T cell receptor beta chains follows, all from one sample in a study of blood T cells in healthy people across ages. Via MiXCR, TCRdb re-called the 5' RACE reads, giving one row per CDR3 protein. The sample lists around 1,000,000 distinct CDR3 sequences; around 27% were seen once. These data are also associated with another study on T cells of mothers and their children.

Material for sequencing was blood. The receptors stem from a girl aged 2-10 years in good health. CDR3s include the opening cysteine and the closing phenylalanine or tryptophan. The D gene is left open where the match is weak. Some rows have no size entry. The others give once, few or many, or a class for an expanded clone.

clone_size	v_call	d_call	j_call	cdr3_nt	cdr3_aa
few	TRBV4-1	-	TRBJ2-7	TGCGCCAGCAGCCAAGAGGACGGGGGAACGGGCGAGCAGTACTTC	CASSQEDGGTGEQYF
-	TRBV19	TRBD1	TRBJ2-3	TGTGCCAGTAGTATAACCGGACAGGCTTTACTTTTCTTCTCGGATACGCAGTATTTT	CASSITGQALLFFSDTQYF
-	TRBV7-6	-	TRBJ2-7	TGTGCCAGCAGCTTAGTTGCTGCCGAGCAGTACTTC	CASSLVAAEQYF
-	TRBV12-3/TRBV12-4	-	TRBJ2-1	TGTGCCAGCAGTTTTCCCTCTATCGGCCAATCCTACAATGAGCAGTTCTTC	CASSFPSIGQSYNEQFF
-	TRBV2	TRBD1	TRBJ2-7	TGTGCCAGCAGTGGTGGCCAAGGGACAGCGGCCTACGAGCAGTACTTC	CASSGGQGTAAYEQYF
-	TRBV5-1	TRBD2	TRBJ2-1	TGCGCCAGCAGCCCTCGGACTAGCGGGAGCGATGAGCAGTTCTTC	CASSPRTSGSDEQFF
few	TRBV7-3	TRBD2	TRBJ2-1	TGTGCCAGCAGCTTAACGACTAGCGCATACAATGAGCAGTTCTTC	CASSLTTSAYNEQFF
few	TRBV29-1	-	TRBJ2-5	TGCAGCGCTGAAGTAGGAGAGACCCAGTACTTC	CSAEVGETQYF
-	TRBV5-6	-	TRBJ2-4	TGTGCCAGCAGCTTGGGTCCAGGGGAGTCCAAAAACATTCAGTACTTC	CASSLGPGESKNIQYF
few	TRBV4-1	TRBD2	TRBJ2-1	TGCGCCAGCAGCCGCGGCCTTCTAGCGGGAGCCTACAATGAGCAGTTCTTC	CASSRGLLAGAYNEQFF
-	TRBV7-3	-	TRBJ2-5	TGTGCCAGCAGCCCCACTGGGGCTAGCTTAGAGACCCAGTACTTC	CASSPTGASLETQYF
few	TRBV7-2	TRBD2	TRBJ2-7	TGTGCCAGCAGGATTACCGGGACTAACCCCTACGAGCAGTACTTC	CASRITGTNPYEQYF
few	TRBV11-2	-	TRBJ2-5	TGTGCCAGCAGCCCCCGTGGGACCGGAGAGACCCAGTACTTC	CASSPRGTGETQYF
-	TRBV12-3/TRBV12-4	-	TRBJ2-7	TGTGCCAGCAGTCCAGGGGGGGTTGACGACGAGCAGTACTTC	CASSPGGVDDEQYF
-	TRBV13	TRBD2	TRBJ2-1	TGTGCCAGCAGCCAACGACTAGCGGGGGCCCTAACTTCCTACAATGAGCAGTTCTTC	CASSQRLAGALTSYNEQFF
-	TRBV4-1	TRBD1	TRBJ2-1	TGCGCCAGCAGGCAGACAGGGGACAATGAGCAGTTCTTC	CASRQTGDNEQFF
-	TRBV15	-	TRBJ2-5	TGTGCCACCCGACCGGGCGGGATGCAGACCCAGTACTTC	CATRPGGMQTQYF
-	TRBV29-1	-	TRBJ1-4	TGCAGCGTCTTCTATCAGGGTGAAAAACTGTTTTTT	CSVFYQGEKLFF
few	TRBV28	TRBD1	TRBJ1-4	TGTGCCAGCAGGGGTACAGGGGGCTTTAATGAAAAACTGTTTTTT	CASRGTGGFNEKLFF
-	TRBV5-1	-	TRBJ1-4	TGCGCCAGCAGCTTGACAGGACAGCGGGGAGAAAAACTGTTTTTT	CASSLTGQRGEKLFF
few	TRBV6-5	-	TRBJ2-7	TGTGCCAGCAGTCGTGACACCGAGCAGTACTTC	CASSRDTEQYF
once	TRBV28	-	TRBJ2-7	TGTGCCAGCAGTTCGGACAGAAAATTCTACGAGCAGTACTTC	CASSSDRKFYEQYF
-	TRBV6-2/TRBV6-3	-	TRBJ1-2	TGTGCCAGCAGTTCAGATGCTAACTATGGCTACACCTTC	CASSSDANYGYTF